The clone carrying this T cell receptor (beta chain) has more than one count but fewer than ten. This sample was taken from a study of blood T cell repertoires in COVID-19. TCRdb's copy holds only in-frame clones and misses some; the assay was immunoSEQ multiplex PCR. The data contain approximately 200,000 clones, 70% to 80% of them seen just once; the ten biggest clones take up 9.5% to 15%. The V segment lost 3 bases and the J segment 6 bases; nucleotides outside the gene matches: 9. Germline CDR1 and CDR2: SGHRS and YFSETQ. The CDR3 is 15 residues long. The rearrangement links TRBV5-1 to TRBJ2-7; 10 nucleotides match TRBD1. The sequence was obtained from a woman between 45 and 60 years old with acute or convalescent COVID-19. Source material: peripheral blood. The CDR3, as DNA: TGCGCCAGCAGCTGGGGGACAGGGGTTTCGGCCGAGCAGTACTTC. Its protein is CASSWGTGVSAEQYF.